This is a list of T cell receptor beta chains from one sample in a study of blood T cell repertoires in COVID-19. Some clones are missing from TCRdb's copy, which holds only in-frame ones; the method was immunoSEQ multiplex PCR. Among about 280,000 clones listed, around 90% were seen once. The material sequenced was peripheral blood. These receptors were collected from a woman in her 50s who had recovered from COVID-19. The CDR3 runs from the conserved cysteine through the conserved F or W. The order of the fields is V gene, D gene, clone size, J gene, CDR3 DNA, CDR3 protein. A D gene is named only where the DNA matches it firmly. Clone size, where shown, is once, few, many, or a class for clones that have expanded.

V: TRBV30; D: TRBD1; size: .; J: TRBJ1-2; DNA: TGTGCCTGGAGGTCTAGGCTACAGGGGCAAGGTGGCTACACCTTC; CDR3: CAWRSRLQGQGGYTF
V: TRBV11-1; D: .; size: .; J: TRBJ1-4; DNA: TGTGCCAGCAGCTTGGCAGGGTCTGAAAAACTGTTTTTT; CDR3: CASSLAGSEKLFF
V: TRBV2; D: TRBD1; size: once; J: TRBJ1-4; DNA: TGTGCCAGCAGTCAATTCGGACAGGGGGACGAAAAACTGTTTTTT; CDR3: CASSQFGQGDEKLFF
V: TRBV27; D: .; size: .; J: TRBJ2-7; DNA: TGTGCCAGCAGTTTATCTAGCGGTGTAGGACGCTCCTACGAGCAGTACTTC; CDR3: CASSLSSGVGRSYEQYF
V: TRBV2; D: TRBD2; size: .; J: TRBJ2-2; DNA: TGTGCCAGCAGTGAAGAAGGAGCGGGGGGCGGGGGGGAGCTGTTTTTT; CDR3: CASSEEGAGGGGELFF
V: TRBV4-3; D: TRBD1; size: .; J: TRBJ2-7; DNA: TGCGCCAGCAGCCTGCACAGGGGCCTCTCCTACGAGCAGTACTTC; CDR3: CASSLHRGLSYEQYF
V: TRBV28; D: .; size: .; J: TRBJ1-1; DNA: TGTGCCAGCATACCCCCCGGTGGGGCGTACACTGAAGCTTTCTTT; CDR3: CASIPPGGAYTEAFF
V: TRBV6-5; D: .; size: .; J: TRBJ2-1; DNA: TGTGCCAGCAGTTACCGGACAGCCATCAATGAGCAGTTCTTC; CDR3: CASSYRTAINEQFF
V: TRBV7-9; D: .; size: .; J: TRBJ2-3; DNA: TGTGCCAGCAGCTTTAACCTCCGGGGACAAGATACGCAGTATTTT; CDR3: CASSFNLRGQDTQYF
V: TRBV7-8; D: TRBD1; size: .; J: TRBJ1-6; DNA: TGTGCCAGCAGCTGGGGACAGGGAAAAGTCCTCCACTTT; CDR3: CASSWGQGKVLHF
V: TRBV15; D: TRBD1; size: .; J: TRBJ1-1; DNA: TGTGCCACAAGACAGGGAACTATGAACACTGAAGCTTTCTTT; CDR3: CATRQGTMNTEAFF
V: TRBV28; D: .; size: once; J: TRBJ1-2; DNA: TGTGCCAGCAGTTTTATTCGGGAGCGAGGCTACACCTTC; CDR3: CASSFIRERGYTF
V: TRBV19; D: .; size: few; J: TRBJ2-7; DNA: TGTGCCAGTAGTACCACAGGGGGGGCCTACGAGCAGTACTTC; CDR3: CASSTTGGAYEQYF
V: TRBV6-1; D: TRBD1; size: .; J: TRBJ2-7; DNA: TGTGCCAGCAGTGAAGTAGGGACAGGGTTCTCCTACGAGCAGTACTTC; CDR3: CASSEVGTGFSYEQYF
V: TRBV7-9; D: TRBD1; size: .; J: TRBJ1-2; DNA: TGTGCCAGCAGTTTCACCCAGGGGGGAGTTTCTAACTATGGCTACACCTTC; CDR3: CASSFTQGGVSNYGYTF
V: TRBV28; D: .; size: few; J: TRBJ2-7; DNA: TGTGCCAGCAGCCCACAGGACCGTAACTACGAGCAGTACTTC; CDR3: CASSPQDRNYEQYF
V: TRBV19; D: .; size: .; J: TRBJ2-7; DNA: TGTGCCAGTAGTAAGGGGCTAGTCTACGAGCAGTACTTC; CDR3: CASSKGLVYEQYF
V: TRBV9; D: .; size: .; J: TRBJ2-7; DNA: TGTGCCAGCAGCACCAGGGGGGCCCCCTACGAGCAGTACTTC; CDR3: CASSTRGAPYEQYF
V: TRBV5-1; D: .; size: .; J: TRBJ1-5; DNA: TGCGCCAGCAGGCCAGACCTAGGCAATCAGCCCCAGCATTTT; CDR3: CASRPDLGNQPQHF
V: TRBV3-1/TRBV3-2; D: .; size: .; J: TRBJ1-2; DNA: TGTGCCAGCAGCCAACGAAAGCATGGCTACACCTTC; CDR3: CASSQRKHGYTF
V: TRBV9; D: .; size: .; J: TRBJ2-1; DNA: TGTGCCAGCAGCCCCTCAGGGGTGACCTACAATGAGCAGTTCTTC; CDR3: CASSPSGVTYNEQFF
V: TRBV11-2; D: .; size: .; J: TRBJ1-3; DNA: TGTGCCAGCAGCCCGGGGGGCTCGGTGGTATATTTT; CDR3: CASSPGGSVVYF
V: TRBV28; D: .; size: once; J: TRBJ1-1; DNA: TGTGCCAGCAGACCGTTGACAACCGTTGACACTGAAGCTTTCTTT; CDR3: CASRPLTTVDTEAFF
V: TRBV5-1; D: TRBD1; size: .; J: TRBJ1-1; DNA: TGCGCCAGCACCCCGGGACAGGGGGCAAGATGGACTGAAGCTTTCTTT; CDR3: CASTPGQGARWTEAFF
V: TRBV19; D: .; size: .; J: TRBJ1-6; DNA: TGTGCCAGTAGTATAAAGACGGGGAACAATTCACCCCTCCACTTT; CDR3: CASSIKTGNNSPLHF
V: TRBV3-1/TRBV3-2; D: .; size: .; J: TRBJ1-3; DNA: TGTGCCAGCAGGCCAGGGGCTGGAAACACCATATATTTT; CDR3: CASRPGAGNTIYF
V: TRBV30; D: TRBD2; size: .; J: TRBJ2-3; DNA: TGTGCCTGGAGTCTAGGACTAGCGGGGGGGGCAGATACGCAGTATTTT; CDR3: CAWSLGLAGGADTQYF
V: TRBV19; D: .; size: .; J: TRBJ2-3; DNA: TGTGCCAGTAGTATCGGACAGCCTATCACAGATACGCAGTATTTT; CDR3: CASSIGQPITDTQYF
V: TRBV6-2/TRBV6-3; D: .; size: .; J: TRBJ2-1; DNA: TGTGCCAGCAGTACCTCAGGGGGGACCTACAATGAGCAGTTCTTC; CDR3: CASSTSGGTYNEQFF
V: TRBV16; D: .; size: .; J: TRBJ1-6; DNA: TGTGCCAGCAGCCCACTCAATTCACCCCTCCACTTT; CDR3: CASSPLNSPLHF
V: TRBV29-1; D: .; size: .; J: TRBJ1-2; DNA: TGCAGCGTTGAAGACCGACAGCCCTATGGCTACACCTTC; CDR3: CSVEDRQPYGYTF
V: TRBV4-2; D: TRBD1; size: .; J: TRBJ1-4; DNA: TGTGCCAGCAGCCAAGGGACAGGGGGCGCCCGGGATGAAAAACTGTTTTTT; CDR3: CASSQGTGGARDEKLFF
V: TRBV2; D: TRBD1; size: .; J: TRBJ1-4; DNA: TGTGCCAGCAGACTTAGGACAGGGTCCACAACTAATGAAAAACTGTTTTTT; CDR3: CASRLRTGSTTNEKLFF
V: TRBV9; D: .; size: once; J: TRBJ1-1; DNA: TGTGCCAGCAGCGCCTCCTATATGAACACTGAAGCTTTCTTT; CDR3: CASSASYMNTEAFF
V: TRBV7-9; D: TRBD1; size: few; J: TRBJ2-2; DNA: TGTGCCAGCAGTCGCGTTAACCGGGACAGGGTATTTACCGGGGAGCTGTTTTTT; CDR3: CASSRVNRDRVFTGELFF
V: TRBV30; D: TRBD1; size: .; J: TRBJ1-3; DNA: TGTGCCTGGAGTGTACAGGGGGGAAACACCATATATTTT; CDR3: CAWSVQGGNTIYF
V: TRBV6-2/TRBV6-3; D: .; size: .; J: TRBJ2-7; DNA: TGTGCCAGCAGCTCCCGTAGCGGACCTTCCTACGAGCAGTACTTC; CDR3: CASSSRSGPSYEQYF
V: TRBV15; D: TRBD2; size: once; J: TRBJ2-5; DNA: TGTGCCACCAGCCCACGGACTAGCGCTGGGGGGGAGACCCAGTACTTC; CDR3: CATSPRTSAGGETQYF
V: TRBV15; D: .; size: .; J: TRBJ1-5; DNA: TGTGCCACCAGCGTAGGGGGTGATCCCCAGCATTTT; CDR3: CATSVGGDPQHF
V: TRBV4-2; D: TRBD2; size: .; J: TRBJ2-1; DNA: TGTGCCAGCAGCCAAGAAAGGGGACTAGCGGGGGGGAATGAGCAGTTCTTC; CDR3: CASSQERGLAGGNEQFF
V: TRBV7-3; D: TRBD2; size: .; J: TRBJ2-3; DNA: TGTGCCAGCAGCCAGGGCGGGAGGGCGAACACAGATACGCAGTATTTT; CDR3: CASSQGGRANTDTQYF
V: TRBV10-3; D: TRBD1; size: .; J: TRBJ1-2; DNA: TGTGCCATCAGTTCGGCCGGGACAGGGTTGAATCTCGGCTACACCTTC; CDR3: CAISSAGTGLNLGYTF
V: TRBV11-2; D: .; size: .; J: TRBJ1-1; DNA: TGTGCCAGCAGCTCCAAATTTGGGGCAGAGGATGAAGCTTTCTTT; CDR3: CASSSKFGAEDEAFF
V: TRBV6-5; D: TRBD1; size: once; J: TRBJ2-7; DNA: TGTGCCAGCAGTAACCGGGACAGGGTCCCCGAGCAGTACTTC; CDR3: CASSNRDRVPEQYF
V: TRBV5-1; D: TRBD1; size: .; J: TRBJ1-1; DNA: TGCGCCAGCAGTCATGGACAGGGATTAAGTGGGTTCTTT; CDR3: CASSHGQGLSGFF
V: TRBV21-1; D: .; size: .; J: TRBJ2-7; DNA: TGTGCCAGCAGGGGAGGGTACCACGAGCAGTACTTC; CDR3: CASRGGYHEQYF
V: TRBV4-3; D: TRBD1; size: once; J: TRBJ2-2; DNA: TGCGCCAGCAGGAGGACAGGGCCGACCATCGGGGAGCTGTTTTTT; CDR3: CASRRTGPTIGELFF
V: TRBV4-2; D: TRBD1; size: once; J: TRBJ1-1; DNA: TGTGCCAGCAGCCAATTCGGGACAGGGGGCGGTACTGAAGCTTTCTTT; CDR3: CASSQFGTGGGTEAFF
V: TRBV19; D: .; size: .; J: TRBJ1-5; DNA: TGTGCCAGTAGTATATCGACGGGACTTGGGAATCAGCCCCAGCATTTT; CDR3: CASSISTGLGNQPQHF
V: TRBV6-5; D: TRBD2; size: .; J: TRBJ2-7; DNA: TGTGCCAGCAGTATGCGGGGGGGCGGGGAGCAGTACTTC; CDR3: CASSMRGGGEQYF
V: TRBV27; D: TRBD2; size: .; J: TRBJ2-1; DNA: TGTGCCAGCAGTTTAGTAGCGGGGGAGCAGTTCTTC; CDR3: CASSLVAGEQFF
V: TRBV5-1; D: .; size: once; J: TRBJ1-2; DNA: TGCGCCAGCAGCTTGGTGGGCGACTATGGCTACACCTTC; CDR3: CASSLVGDYGYTF
V: TRBV2; D: .; size: .; J: TRBJ1-4; DNA: TGTGCCAGCACTCCAGTCGCAGATTGGGAAAAACTGTTTTTT; CDR3: CASTPVADWEKLFF
V: TRBV10-3; D: TRBD1; size: .; J: TRBJ1-5; DNA: TGTGCCATCAGACAGGGGGCCGGCAATCAGCCCCAGCATTTT; CDR3: CAIRQGAGNQPQHF
V: TRBV12-3/TRBV12-4; D: .; size: .; J: TRBJ1-2; DNA: TGTGCCAGCACCCTACCCGGACTCGATGGCTACACCTTC; CDR3: CASTLPGLDGYTF
V: TRBV2; D: .; size: .; J: TRBJ2-5; DNA: TGTGCCAGCAGTGAATACCAGGGCGGCGAGACCCAGTACTTC; CDR3: CASSEYQGGETQYF
V: TRBV3-1/TRBV3-2; D: .; size: .; J: TRBJ2-1; DNA: TGTGCCAGCAGCCAAGATCCGTCGGGTGTTCCCTACAATGAGCAGTTCTTC; CDR3: CASSQDPSGVPYNEQFF
V: TRBV30; D: .; size: .; J: TRBJ1-6; DNA: TGTGCCTGGAGTGTACGGGGAGGGGCCTATAATTCACCCCTCCACTTT; CDR3: CAWSVRGGAYNSPLHF
V: TRBV2; D: .; size: .; J: TRBJ1-4; DNA: TGTGCCAGCAGGAGGGAGGGCAGCGGAAGGCTGTTTTTT; CDR3: CASRREGSGRLFF